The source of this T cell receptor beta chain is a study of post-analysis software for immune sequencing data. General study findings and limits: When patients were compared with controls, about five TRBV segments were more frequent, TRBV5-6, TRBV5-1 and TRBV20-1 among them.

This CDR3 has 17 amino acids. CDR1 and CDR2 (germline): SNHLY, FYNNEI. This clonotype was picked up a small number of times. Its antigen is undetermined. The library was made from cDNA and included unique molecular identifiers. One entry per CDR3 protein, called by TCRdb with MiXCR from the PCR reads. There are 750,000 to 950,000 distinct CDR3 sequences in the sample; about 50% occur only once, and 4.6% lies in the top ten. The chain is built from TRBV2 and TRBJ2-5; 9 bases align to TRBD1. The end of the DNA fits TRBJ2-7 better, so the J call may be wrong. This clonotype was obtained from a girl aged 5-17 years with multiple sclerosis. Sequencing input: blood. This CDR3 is CASSEALTGGLTYEQYF. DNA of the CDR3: TGTGCCAGCAGTGAAGCGCTTACAGGGGGCTTAACCTACGAGCAGTACTTC.